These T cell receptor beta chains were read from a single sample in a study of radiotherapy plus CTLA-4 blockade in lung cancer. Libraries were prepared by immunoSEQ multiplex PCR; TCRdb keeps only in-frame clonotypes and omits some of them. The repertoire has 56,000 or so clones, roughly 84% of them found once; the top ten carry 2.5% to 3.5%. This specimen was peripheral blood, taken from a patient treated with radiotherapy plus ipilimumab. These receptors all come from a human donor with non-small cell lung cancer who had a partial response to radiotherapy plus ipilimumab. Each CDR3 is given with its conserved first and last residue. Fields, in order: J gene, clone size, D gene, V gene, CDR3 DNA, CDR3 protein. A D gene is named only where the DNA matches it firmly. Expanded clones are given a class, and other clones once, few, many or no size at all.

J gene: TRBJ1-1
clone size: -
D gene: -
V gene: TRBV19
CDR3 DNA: TGTGCCAGTACCACCGGTACCTGGGTTGGGGAACAGGATGAAGCTTTCTTT
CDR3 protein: CASTTGTWVGEQDEAFF

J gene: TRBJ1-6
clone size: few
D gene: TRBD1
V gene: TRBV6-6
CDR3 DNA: TGTGCCAGCAGCCCGACTGACAGGGCGTACTCACCCCTCCACTTT
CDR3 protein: CASSPTDRAYSPLHF

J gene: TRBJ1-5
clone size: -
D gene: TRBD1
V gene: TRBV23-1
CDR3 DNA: TGCGCCAGCAGTCAATGTGAGACAGGGGCCCCCGTGGGTATGAGCAATCAGCCCCAGCATTTT
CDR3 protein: CASSQCETGAPVGMSNQPQHF

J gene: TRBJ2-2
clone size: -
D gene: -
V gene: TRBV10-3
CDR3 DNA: TGTGCCATCAGTGAGTCGGGGCCCGGGGAGCTGTTTTTT
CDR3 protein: CAISESGPGELFF

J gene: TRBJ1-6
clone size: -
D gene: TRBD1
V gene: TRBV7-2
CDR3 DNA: TGTGCCAGCAGCTCGCCGACAGGGTCCGGTTCACCCCTCCACTTT
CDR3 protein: CASSSPTGSGSPLHF

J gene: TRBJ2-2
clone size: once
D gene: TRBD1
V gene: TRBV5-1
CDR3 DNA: TGCGCCAGCAGGTCCGGGACAGAGAACACCGGGGAGCTGTTTTTT
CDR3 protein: CASRSGTENTGELFF

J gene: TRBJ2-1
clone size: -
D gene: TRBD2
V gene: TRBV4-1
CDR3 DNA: TGCGCCAGCAGCCAAGAAAAGTCGAAGGCGGGGGGAGGCGATGAGCAGTTCTTC
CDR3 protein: CASSQEKSKAGGGDEQFF

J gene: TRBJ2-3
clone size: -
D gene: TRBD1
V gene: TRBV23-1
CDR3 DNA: TGCGCCAGCAATCAGGGACAGGATGCAGGCGATACGCAGTATTTT
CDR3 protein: CASNQGQDAGDTQYF

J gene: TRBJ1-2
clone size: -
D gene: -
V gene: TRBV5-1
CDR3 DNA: TGCGCCAGCAGCTCGGGGGGGGGAGTCAACTATGGCTACACCTTC
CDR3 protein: CASSSGGGVNYGYTF

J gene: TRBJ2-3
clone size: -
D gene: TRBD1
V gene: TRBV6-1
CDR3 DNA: TGTGCCAGCAGCCCCGGGACAGGGTGGGCCGACACGCAGTATTTT
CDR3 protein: CASSPGTGWADTQYF

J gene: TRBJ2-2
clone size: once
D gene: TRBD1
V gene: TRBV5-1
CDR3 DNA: TGCGCCAGCAGCCGCACCCCACAGGGGACGAGCCCCGGGGAGCTGTTTTTT
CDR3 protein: CASSRTPQGTSPGELFF